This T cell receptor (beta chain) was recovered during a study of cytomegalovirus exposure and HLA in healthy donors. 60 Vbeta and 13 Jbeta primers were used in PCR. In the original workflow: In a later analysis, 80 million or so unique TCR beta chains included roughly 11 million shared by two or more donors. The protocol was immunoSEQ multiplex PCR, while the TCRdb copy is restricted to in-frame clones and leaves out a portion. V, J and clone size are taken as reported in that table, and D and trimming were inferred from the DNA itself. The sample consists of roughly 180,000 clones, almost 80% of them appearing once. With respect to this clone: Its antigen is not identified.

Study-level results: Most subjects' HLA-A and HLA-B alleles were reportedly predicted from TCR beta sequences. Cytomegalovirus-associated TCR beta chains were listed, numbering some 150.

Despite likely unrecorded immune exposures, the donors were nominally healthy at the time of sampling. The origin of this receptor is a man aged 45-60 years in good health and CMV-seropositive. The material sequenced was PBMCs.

The CDR3 protein is CASSYPASHEQFF. As DNA, the CDR3 is TGTGCCAGCAGTTACCCTGCGTCTCATGAGCAGTTCTTC. The chain joins TRBV6-5 to TRBJ2-1; unclear D gene. The germline gives CDR1 MNHEY, CDR2 SVGAGI. Trimming took off 2 bases at V and 8 bases at J, with 10 bases between the two ends. The length of the CDR3 is 13 residues.